This T cell receptor (beta chain) is from a study of response to subunit inactivated influenza vaccine. This clonotype turned up a few times. Its target is not known. Study findings and constraints: It was the authors' suggestion that each seasonal influenza vaccination recruits few new T cells.

TCRdb re-derived calls from the RT-PCR reads in MiXCR, one entry per CDR3 protein. The sample includes 860,000 or so distinct CDR3 sequences, over 20% of them seen just once. Per germline, CDR1 DFQATT and CDR2 SNEGSKA (reference sequence). The V segment lost 4 bases and the J segment 14 bases; nucleotides outside the gene matches: 6. There are 10 residues in the CDR3. The sequence was collected from a man aged 50 or older who received an inactivated influenza vaccine. The chain has TRBV20-1 and TRBJ2-3; 7 bases align to TRBD1. This sample comprised PBMCs from blood, obtained roughly 5 days after vaccination. CDR3 sequence reads: CSANRDSTYF. CDR3 nucleotides: TGCAGTGCTAACCGGGACAGCACGTATTTT.